This T cell receptor (beta chain) was captured by sequencing in a study of blood T cells in healthy people across ages. Then a second PCR, running roughly 7 to 12 cycles, was carried out with a sample-barcoded 5' primer and a J-beta primer mix. Every sample gave at least 3 million paired-end reads containing CDR3. Via MiXCR, TCRdb re-called the 5' RACE reads, giving one row per CDR3 protein. Here the sample spans hundreds of thousands of distinct CDR3 sequences, approximately 49% being singletons. The germline V gene has CDR1 DFQATT and CDR2 SNEGSKA (reference sequence). Trimming stripped 5 bases from V and 7 bases from J, with 15 bases between. The CDR3 runs to 12 residues. Roughly 10 milliliters of peripheral blood were drawn from each donor. Isolated per sample were at least 7 million PBMCs. Extractions gave at least 5.5 micrograms of total RNA per sample.

This TCR was recovered from an older woman in good health. The material sequenced was blood. The chain combines TRBV20-1 with TRBJ2-7, with D perhaps TRBD2 (6 bases). The CDR3 DNA sequence: TGCAGTGCTCCCTTAGCGGAGTGGGAGCAGTACTTC. Amino acids: CSAPLAEWEQYF.